The entry below gives a single TCR beta chain sequence along with its context. Its antigen is still unknown. The sample holds no much larger clone one base away, and base qualities are not on file. During the collection period, no immune events, such as infections, were documented for the healthy donors. Time-dependent variance in a beta-binomial model of T-cell clone differential abundance was calibrated using healthy-donor blood repertoires as a training cohort. The training cohort included 10 or so healthy donors, of whom 3 were female and 7 were male. An age range of about 29 to 70 years, with an average of 43 years, was recorded for the donors. Whole blood was collected from each healthy donor at three time points spaced two weeks apart and obtained from a commercial supplier. For immunosequencing, genomic DNA was extracted from whole blood that had not been sorted. For CDR1 and CDR2, the germline V gene lists SGHDT and YYEEEE. V is cut back by 3 bases and J by 5 bases, with 5 bases in the junction unmatched. Counted from cysteine to phenylalanine, this CDR3 has 15 amino acids. Only the CDR3 portion is preserved as DNA: 45 bases, with reading frame beginning at the first base.

The data originate from a study of identifying expanded T cells in peripheral blood (dated by TCRdb to about 2019). In the study overall: Four technical replicates, made by sequencing separate aliquots from the same pool of genomic DNA, were compared pairwise. Study-wide findings and limitations: Both the number of clones called differentially abundant and the false-positive rate were significantly reduced by the beta-binomial model across all healthy-donor time intervals. The binomial model flagged roughly 1.2 differentially abundant clones between technical replicates but 15 to 17 over two weeks and 19 over approximately 4 weeks. Across all healthy donors, variance in clone template counts between two-week samples was found to increase significantly with total template count. The authors expected biological variance in healthy repertoires might increase further over much longer intervals such as months to years.

TCRbeta CDR3 regions were profiled by bias-controlled multiplex PCR amplification of genomic DNA with the immunoSEQ Assay. In the paper's pipeline: The absolute abundance of each unique TCRbeta CDR3 region was quantified after sequences were collapsed and filtered. Two models were used to test differential abundance: a binomial model (Fisher-equivalent) and a beta-binomial model that adds time-dependent variance fitted from healthy donors. Any clone with fewer than 5 combined templates was excluded, and a clone was called differentially abundant if its Benjamini-Hochberg FDR was below 0.01. Using the form v = (b*log(k)+a)^2, the beta-binomial variance was modeled as a function of the total template count across the two samples. TCRdb's version of the immuneACCESS table is confined to in-frame rearrangements and falls short of the full clone set. An unresolved V gene accounts for under half of the shortfall where checked; the remainder is of unknown origin. V and J calls and clone size follow that table, whereas D and trimming were derived from the DNA. This sample lists about 80,000 clones; 70% to 90% were detected once. The ten largest make up roughly 7% of the sample.

The V and J genes are TRBV5-6 and TRBJ1-4, with 9 bases matching TRBD1. The sequencing sample was made of blood. The clonotype comes from a person between 18 and 75 years old in good health. The DNA sequence is as follows: TGTGCCAGCAGCTCGATGGGACAGGGAAATGAAAAACTGTTTTTT. It translates to CASSSMGQGNEKLFF.